The rows below give T cell receptor beta chains drawn from one sample of a study of shared clonotypes between healthy human individuals. The assay was immunoSEQ multiplex PCR, and TCRdb's table has in-frame clones only and misses some. Of about 1.5 million clones in the sample, more than 95% were seen once. Material: naive CD4+ T cells sorted from blood. Receptor source: a young man in good health. Each CDR3 is given with its conserved first and last residue. The D gene is left open where the match is weak. Clone sizes are given selectively: once, few, many, or a class where the clone is expanded.

CDR3 DNA: TGTGCCAGCAGCCGACTAGCGGGAGGGAGCTCCTACAATGAGCAGTTCTTC
CDR3 protein: CASSRLAGGSSYNEQFF
clone size: once
D gene: TRBD2
V gene: TRBV7-9
J gene: TRBJ2-1

CDR3 DNA: TGTGCCAGCAGTCCCCGACTAGCGGTCAATGAGCAGTTCTTC
CDR3 protein: CASSPRLAVNEQFF
clone size: once
D gene: TRBD2
V gene: TRBV27
J gene: TRBJ2-1

CDR3 DNA: TGTGCCAGCAGTTTATTAGGGGGGAACACTGAAGCTTTCTTT
CDR3 protein: CASSLLGGNTEAFF
clone size: many
D gene: NA
V gene: TRBV6-5
J gene: TRBJ1-1

CDR3 DNA: TGTGCCAGCAGCCGATTAGGGTTCCTTGCCGATGAGCAGTTCTTC
CDR3 protein: CASSRLGFLADEQFF
clone size: NA
D gene: NA
V gene: TRBV9
J gene: TRBJ2-1

CDR3 DNA: TGTGCTAGCAGCGTATCTTTGGGGGAGAGGCAGACCCAGTACTTC
CDR3 protein: CASSVSLGERQTQYF
clone size: NA
D gene: NA
V gene: TRBV7-7
J gene: TRBJ2-5

CDR3 DNA: TGTGCCAGTATGGACATAGCCCATGAAGCTTTCTTT
CDR3 protein: CASMDIAHEAFF
clone size: NA
D gene: NA
V gene: TRBV19
J gene: TRBJ1-1

CDR3 DNA: TGTGCCAGCAGTTACGGGGCAGGGCCCTATGGCTACACCTTC
CDR3 protein: CASSYGAGPYGYTF
clone size: NA
D gene: NA
V gene: TRBV27
J gene: TRBJ1-2

CDR3 DNA: TGCGCCAGCAGCTTGGGCCCGGGACAGGGGGCCACAGATACGCAGTATTTT
CDR3 protein: CASSLGPGQGATDTQYF
clone size: once
D gene: TRBD1
V gene: TRBV5-1
J gene: TRBJ2-3

CDR3 DNA: TGCGCCAGCAGCTCGAGCCCCAATCAGCCCCAGCATTTT
CDR3 protein: CASSSSPNQPQHF
clone size: NA
D gene: NA
V gene: TRBV5-1
J gene: TRBJ1-5

CDR3 DNA: TGTGCCAGCAGTCCACGTCCTGCTGGGCCAAACAAGCAGTTCTTC
CDR3 protein: CASSPRPAGPNKQFF
clone size: NA
D gene: NA
V gene: TRBV6-1
J gene: TRBJ2-1

CDR3 DNA: TGTGCCAGCAACGCCGGGACGCCTAGGTACTTC
CDR3 protein: CASNAGTPRYF
clone size: once
D gene: NA
V gene: TRBV2
J gene: TRBJ2-5

CDR3 DNA: TGCGCCAGCAGCCAATCTCTACTAGCGGGAGCTACCGGGGAGCTGTTTTTT
CDR3 protein: CASSQSLLAGATGELFF
clone size: NA
D gene: TRBD2
V gene: TRBV4-1
J gene: TRBJ2-2

CDR3 DNA: TGTGCCAGCAGCACACTAGCGGGAGCCTTCATCGATGAGCAGTTCTTC
CDR3 protein: CASSTLAGAFIDEQFF
clone size: NA
D gene: TRBD2
V gene: TRBV28
J gene: TRBJ2-1

CDR3 DNA: TGTGCCAGCAGCCCACAACCGGACAATGAGCAGTTCTTC
CDR3 protein: CASSPQPDNEQFF
clone size: NA
D gene: NA
V gene: TRBV7-3
J gene: TRBJ2-1

CDR3 DNA: TGCAGCGCCCCCTACTGGGACAGGTCGCGCTACGAGCAGTACTTC
CDR3 protein: CSAPYWDRSRYEQYF
clone size: NA
D gene: TRBD1
V gene: TRBV29-1
J gene: TRBJ2-7

CDR3 DNA: TGCGCCAGCAGCCTGCTTTTGGGCGGGGGCCCATATGAGCAGTTCTTC
CDR3 protein: CASSLLLGGGPYEQFF
clone size: NA
D gene: NA
V gene: TRBV5-1
J gene: TRBJ2-1

CDR3 DNA: TGTGCCAGCAGCGTATTGCAGGGAGGCACAGATACGCAGTATTTT
CDR3 protein: CASSVLQGGTDTQYF
clone size: NA
D gene: NA
V gene: TRBV9
J gene: TRBJ2-3

CDR3 DNA: TGTGCCAGCAGTCCATCGGATACGCAGTATTTT
CDR3 protein: CASSPSDTQYF
clone size: once
D gene: NA
V gene: TRBV6-6
J gene: TRBJ2-3

CDR3 DNA: TGTGCCAGCAGCAGACTAGCGGGAGGTCTCACCGGGGAGCTGTTTTTT
CDR3 protein: CASSRLAGGLTGELFF
clone size: NA
D gene: TRBD2
V gene: TRBV27
J gene: TRBJ2-2

CDR3 DNA: TGTGCCAGCAGCTTAGGCCCTCAACAGGTCCCGATCATTTACGAGCAGTACTTC
CDR3 protein: CASSLGPQQVPIIYEQYF
clone size: NA
D gene: NA
V gene: TRBV13
J gene: TRBJ2-7

CDR3 DNA: TGTGCCAGCAGTCAGGGACTAGCGGGAGTGGAAGAGACCCAGTACTTC
CDR3 protein: CASSQGLAGVEETQYF
clone size: NA
D gene: TRBD2
V gene: TRBV5-4
J gene: TRBJ2-5

CDR3 DNA: TGTGCCATCAGTGAGCTACCCGGCGGGGAGCTGTTTTTT
CDR3 protein: CAISELPGGELFF
clone size: NA
D gene: NA
V gene: TRBV10-3
J gene: TRBJ2-2

CDR3 DNA: TGTGCCAGCAGCTTGGGGACTAGCGGGCGCACAGATACGCAGTATTTT
CDR3 protein: CASSLGTSGRTDTQYF
clone size: NA
D gene: TRBD2
V gene: TRBV5-4
J gene: TRBJ2-3

CDR3 DNA: TGTGCCAGCAGTAACCTAGGGTCTGGGGCCAACGTCCTGACTTTC
CDR3 protein: CASSNLGSGANVLTF
clone size: NA
D gene: NA
V gene: TRBV27
J gene: TRBJ2-6

CDR3 DNA: TGTGCCAGCAGCCCCAGACCGACGTCTGGAAACACCATATATTTT
CDR3 protein: CASSPRPTSGNTIYF
clone size: NA
D gene: NA
V gene: TRBV11-2
J gene: TRBJ1-3

CDR3 DNA: TGCAGCGTTGCGGTAGCGGGAGGCCTCTCCTACGAGCAGTACTTC
CDR3 protein: CSVAVAGGLSYEQYF
clone size: NA
D gene: TRBD2
V gene: TRBV29-1
J gene: TRBJ2-7

CDR3 DNA: TGCGCCAGCACCCCGACAGGGACCGCCTACAATGAGCAGTTCTTC
CDR3 protein: CASTPTGTAYNEQFF
clone size: NA
D gene: TRBD1
V gene: TRBV5-1
J gene: TRBJ2-1

CDR3 DNA: TGTGCCAGCAGCCTTAGCGGGAAGCAGTACTTC
CDR3 protein: CASSLSGKQYF
clone size: NA
D gene: TRBD2
V gene: TRBV13
J gene: TRBJ2-7

CDR3 DNA: TGTGCCAGCAGCTTGAAAACGAACCAAGAGACCCAGTACTTC
CDR3 protein: CASSLKTNQETQYF
clone size: NA
D gene: NA
V gene: TRBV5-4
J gene: TRBJ2-5

CDR3 DNA: TGTGCCAGCAGCAAAAGGCTCGAGGTCGGGAGGGCCTTGAACACCGGGGAGCTGTTTTTT
CDR3 protein: CASSKRLEVGRALNTGELFF
clone size: NA
D gene: NA
V gene: TRBV21-1
J gene: TRBJ2-2

CDR3 DNA: TGTGCCAGCAGTTTAACCCCGGGACTAACGTGGAATCAGCCCCAGCATTTT
CDR3 protein: CASSLTPGLTWNQPQHF
clone size: NA
D gene: NA
V gene: TRBV28
J gene: TRBJ1-5

CDR3 DNA: TGTGCCAGCAGTTTTCAGTTGGGACTAGCGGGCCTCTCCTACGAGCAGTACTTC
CDR3 protein: CASSFQLGLAGLSYEQYF
clone size: NA
D gene: TRBD2
V gene: TRBV28
J gene: TRBJ2-7

CDR3 DNA: TGTGCCAGCAGCTTGGGGGACAGGGGTCTGAGGTCCTACGAGCAGTACTTC
CDR3 protein: CASSLGDRGLRSYEQYF
clone size: NA
D gene: TRBD1
V gene: TRBV7-9
J gene: TRBJ2-7

CDR3 DNA: TGTGCCAGCAGCCAAGTTTCATCAGGGGGCGCAAACTATGGCTACACCTTC
CDR3 protein: CASSQVSSGGANYGYTF
clone size: NA
D gene: TRBD1
V gene: TRBV5-4
J gene: TRBJ1-2

CDR3 DNA: TGTGCCAGCAGCTTCAGTCACCAAGAGACCCAGTACTTC
CDR3 protein: CASSFSHQETQYF
clone size: NA
D gene: NA
V gene: TRBV11-2
J gene: TRBJ2-5

CDR3 DNA: TGTGCCAGCAGCCCAAACCCTCGGGATACGCAGTATTTT
CDR3 protein: CASSPNPRDTQYF
clone size: NA
D gene: NA
V gene: TRBV7-3
J gene: TRBJ2-3

CDR3 DNA: TGCAGTGCTAGTCTCGCCTACGAGCAGTACTTC
CDR3 protein: CSASLAYEQYF
clone size: NA
D gene: NA
V gene: TRBV20-1
J gene: TRBJ2-7

CDR3 DNA: TGTGCCAGCAGCAAGAACAGGGGGCGTTTCTTC
CDR3 protein: CASSKNRGRFF
clone size: NA
D gene: TRBD1
V gene: TRBV11-2
J gene: TRBJ2-7

CDR3 DNA: TGCGCCAGCAGCCACTCCGGGACTACAGAGACCCAGTACTTC
CDR3 protein: CASSHSGTTETQYF
clone size: NA
D gene: TRBD2
V gene: TRBV5-1
J gene: TRBJ2-5

CDR3 DNA: TGTGCCAGCAGGACTAGCGGGCAAGAGACCCAGTACTTC
CDR3 protein: CASRTSGQETQYF
clone size: NA
D gene: TRBD2
V gene: TRBV7-6
J gene: TRBJ2-5

CDR3 DNA: TGTGCCAGCAGCATTATACGAGGGGCCACCGGGGAGCTGTTTTTT
CDR3 protein: CASSIIRGATGELFF
clone size: NA
D gene: NA
V gene: TRBV11-2
J gene: TRBJ2-2

CDR3 DNA: TGTGCCAGCAGCCTAGAACGACCGTTCAATGAGCAGTTCTTC
CDR3 protein: CASSLERPFNEQFF
clone size: NA
D gene: NA
V gene: TRBV7-8
J gene: TRBJ2-1

CDR3 DNA: TGTGCCCCGGGGGGTGGGGACAGTAACACAGATACGCAGTATTTT
CDR3 protein: CAPGGGDSNTDTQYF
clone size: once
D gene: NA
V gene: TRBV2
J gene: TRBJ2-3

CDR3 DNA: TGTGCCTGGAGTGTACAGGGTTTTGAAAAACTGTTTTTT
CDR3 protein: CAWSVQGFEKLFF
clone size: NA
D gene: NA
V gene: TRBV30
J gene: TRBJ1-4

CDR3 DNA: TGTGCCAGCGGTCCGCTAGCGGGAGTGGAGACCCAGTACTTC
CDR3 protein: CASGPLAGVETQYF
clone size: NA
D gene: TRBD2
V gene: TRBV6-1
J gene: TRBJ2-5

CDR3 DNA: TGTGCCAGCAGTTTGGGACAGGGCAATCAGCCCCAGCATTTT
CDR3 protein: CASSLGQGNQPQHF
clone size: NA
D gene: TRBD1
V gene: TRBV2
J gene: TRBJ1-5

CDR3 DNA: TGCGCCAGCAGTCCGGGACCTAGCTCTGGAAACACCATATATTTT
CDR3 protein: CASSPGPSSGNTIYF
clone size: once
D gene: NA
V gene: TRBV4-1
J gene: TRBJ1-3